Listed below are T cell receptor beta chains from one sample, sequenced in a study of blood T cell repertoires in COVID-19. Profiled with immunoSEQ multiplex PCR; TCRdb holds only in-frame clones, not every one. The table lists under 300,000 clones, roughly 82% of them singletons. Sequenced input: peripheral blood. These receptors all stem from a man aged 80 or over with acute or convalescent COVID-19. Both conserved end residues are part of each CDR3. The order of the fields is D gene, V gene, CDR3 length, J gene, CDR3 DNA, CDR3 protein. A D gene is named only where the DNA matches it firmly.

>TRBD1|TRBV19|14|TRBJ2-5
TGTGCCAGTAGTGGGACAGGGGTCCAAGAGACCCAGTACTTC
CASSGTGVQETQYF
>TRBD2|TRBV7-9|14|TRBJ2-5
TGTGCCAGCAGGCCCGCCGGGGGAGGGGAGACCCAGTACTTC
CASRPAGGGETQYF
>.|TRBV6-2/TRBV6-3|15|TRBJ2-5
TGTGCCAGCAGTTACGGAGCGGCTGAACAAGAGACCCAGTACTTC
CASSYGAAEQETQYF
>.|TRBV11-3|13|TRBJ2-1
TGTGCCAGCAGCCTCCGGGACTTCAATGAGCAGTTCTTC
CASSLRDFNEQFF
>.|TRBV15|16|TRBJ2-6
TGTGCCACCAGCAGATCGGGGTCCTCTGGGGCCAACGTCCTGACTTTC
CATSRSGSSGANVLTF
>.|TRBV29-1|11|TRBJ1-2
TGCAGCGTGGACACGATCTATGGCTACACCTTC
CSVDTIYGYTF
>.|TRBV19|18|TRBJ2-3
TGTGCCAGTAGTTCCACCCGAGGGCGGGCCCGAAGCACAGATACGCAGTATTTT
CASSSTRGRARSTDTQYF
>TRBD2|TRBV3-1/TRBV3-2|14|TRBJ2-7
TGTGCCAGCAGCCAAGTAGCGGGGGGCTACGAGCAGTACTTC
CASSQVAGGYEQYF
>TRBD2|TRBV3-1/TRBV3-2|16|TRBJ2-5
TGTGCCAGCAGCCAAGATCTGACTAGCGGTCAAGAGACCCAGTACTTC
CASSQDLTSGQETQYF
>.|TRBV6-5|15|TRBJ2-2
TGTGCCAGCAGTTACTCCAGGGCGAACACCGGGGAGCTGTTTTTT
CASSYSRANTGELFF